This entry lists 6 T cell receptor beta chains sequenced from one sample in a study of T cells after yellow fever vaccination (dated by TCRdb to 2018 to 2020). Read against the paper, the sample's treatment or condition label means: live attenuated yellow fever vaccine strain. Library prep was done by 5' RACE. Sequenced using an Illumina NovaSeq 6000. TCRdb itself trimmed the public reads at Q25 with fastp, ran MiXCR and retained productive beta chains. Identical CDR3 proteins give one entry, which carries the most common genes and DNA. The sample contains about 310,000 distinct CDR3 sequences, less than 4.5% of them found a single time. The top ten hold less than 25% of the sample. Sequenced material: PBMCs, taken on the day of the yellow fever booster vaccination. Receptors originate from a young man who received the YFV17D yellow fever vaccine.

In this sample, this clonotype turned up many times. The gene calls are TRBV20-1 and TRBJ1-5; D ambiguous. The ends were cut back, 1 base at V and 11 bases at J, with 12 bases in the middle. CDR3 size: 12 residues. Germline assignment: CDR1 DFQATT and CDR2 SNEGSKA (reference sequence). The CDR3 coding sequence is TGCAGTGCTAGAGGGGTATGGGAGGCCCAGCATTTT. Protein product: CSARGVWEAQHF.

This clonotype has just one count. The V gene is TRBV7-9, the J gene TRBJ2-7; D unresolved. This CDR3 spans 12 amino acids. CDR1 and CDR2 (germline): SEHNR, FQNEAQ (reference sequence). Between the trimmed V and J ends, which lost 0 bases and 5 bases, there was a span of 5 bases. CDR3 in amino acids: CASSLATHEQYV. DNA of the CDR3: TGTGCCAGCAGCTTAGCCACCCACGAGCAGTACGTC.

This clonotype was recorded many times. The V and J genes are TRBV7-2 and TRBJ2-4; D ambiguous. The germline V and J ends were trimmed by 7 bases and 3 bases, with 10 bases remaining between them. The germline gives CDR1 SGHTA, CDR2 FQGNSA. This CDR3 comprises 13 residues. The CDR3, as DNA: TGTGCCAGCATCCCGGCAAGCAAAAACATTCAGTACTTC. It is translated as CASIPASKNIQYF. Drawing the rest from reference TRBV7-2 and TRBJ2-4, the complete variable domain is GAGVSQSPSNKVTEKGKDVELRCDPISGHTALYWYRQSLGQGLEFLIYFQGNSAPDKSGLPSDRFSAERTGGSVSTLTIQRTQQEDSAVYLCASIPASKNIQYFGAGTRLSVL.

This clonotype came up many times. The chain combines TRBV28 with TRBJ2-7; D not resolved. V shed 5 bases and J shed 2 bases, with 13 bases lying between them. Germline assignment: CDR1 MDHEN and CDR2 SYDVKM. The CDR3 runs 14 residues. The CDR3 is CASSPYMPTYEQYV. The CDR3 coding sequence is TGTGCCAGCAGTCCCTACATGCCCACCTACGAGCAGTACGTC.

This clonotype was recorded many times. The V and J genes are TRBV7-2 and TRBJ2-7; 8 bases match TRBD1. The V segment lost 5 bases and the J segment 7 bases; nucleotides outside the gene matches: 13. There are 15 residues in the CDR3. Germline loops: CDR1 SGHTA, CDR2 FQGNSA. The CDR3 DNA is TGTGCCAGCAGCGTAGGACAGGGCCAAGGGTGGGAGCAGTACTTC. It yields the protein CASSVGQGQGWEQYF.

This clonotype was found many times. The genes are TRBV6-5 and TRBJ2-5; D is ambiguous. Deletions cut 6 bases from V and 5 bases from J, with 13 bases between. The CDR3 covers 13 residues. Germline V gene data show CDR1 as MNHEY and CDR2 as SVGAGI. The CDR3 spells CASRVWLEETQYF. The CDR3 region has the DNA TGTGCCAGCAGGGTCTGGCTAGAGGAGACCCAGTACTTC.